These T cell receptor beta chains were read from a single sample in a study of T cells in Graves' hyperthyroidism and ophthalmopathy. TCRdb recomputed calls from the multiplex PCR reads with MiXCR, one row per CDR3 protein. In the table there are around 250,000 distinct CDR3 sequences, more than 12% of which are singletons. Sequences were obtained from blood. The receptors derive from a woman aged 40 to 50 with Graves' hyperthyroidism that later progressed to Graves' ophthalmopathy. Both conserved end residues are part of each CDR3. Fields, in order: D gene, V gene, clone size, J gene, CDR3 protein, CDR3 DNA. The D gene is left open where the match is weak. Clone sizes are given selectively: once, few, many, or a class where the clone is expanded.

d_call: TRBD2
v_call: TRBV11-1
clone_size: few
j_call: TRBJ2-5
cdr3_aa: CASKLGLAGGPMYF
cdr3_nt: TGTGCCAGCAAATTGGGCCTGGCGGGAGGGCCAATGTACTTC

d_call: TRBD2
v_call: TRBV7-3
clone_size: many
j_call: TRBJ2-1
cdr3_aa: CASSLSRAGANEQFF
cdr3_nt: TGTGCCAGCAGCTTAAGCCGAGCGGGAGCTAATGAGCAGTTCTTC

d_call: TRBD1
v_call: TRBV5-1
clone_size: many
j_call: TRBJ1-6
cdr3_aa: CASSFDRENSPLHF
cdr3_nt: TGCGCCAGCAGCTTTGACAGGGAAAATTCACCCCTCCACTTT

d_call: -
v_call: TRBV30
clone_size: few
j_call: TRBJ1-1
cdr3_aa: CAWSVYVRKIPLMNTEAFF
cdr3_nt: TGTGCCTGGAGTGTATATGTACGGAAAATACCCCTTATGAACACTGAAGCTTTCTTT

d_call: TRBD2
v_call: TRBV7-9
clone_size: -
j_call: TRBJ2-1
cdr3_aa: CASSSLPGTSGSNEQFF
cdr3_nt: TGTGCCAGCAGCTCACTCCCCGGGACTAGCGGGTCCAATGAGCAGTTCTTC

d_call: -
v_call: TRBV27
clone_size: once
j_call: TRBJ2-1
cdr3_aa: CASSGKGASGYNEQFF
cdr3_nt: TGTGCCAGCAGTGGAAAGGGGGCTAGCGGATACAATGAGCAGTTCTTC

d_call: -
v_call: TRBV19
clone_size: once
j_call: TRBJ1-1
cdr3_aa: CASSRRGVTEAFF
cdr3_nt: TGTGCCAGTAGTAGACGAGGGGTTACTGAAGCTTTCTTT

d_call: TRBD2
v_call: TRBV29-1
clone_size: -
j_call: TRBJ2-7
cdr3_aa: CSVVTSGYEQYF
cdr3_nt: TGCAGCGTTGTGACTAGCGGCTACGAGCAGTACTTC

d_call: -
v_call: TRBV5-1
clone_size: many
j_call: TRBJ2-1
cdr3_aa: CASSFGGTPGEQFF
cdr3_nt: TGCGCCAGCAGCTTTGGGGGAACACCGGGGGAGCAGTTCTTC

d_call: TRBD2
v_call: TRBV28
clone_size: many
j_call: TRBJ2-4
cdr3_aa: CASSSLAGAKNIQYF
cdr3_nt: TGTGCCAGCAGTTCCTTAGCGGGTGCGAAAAACATTCAGTACTTC

d_call: TRBD2
v_call: TRBV28
clone_size: many
j_call: TRBJ2-1
cdr3_aa: CASSPLIQGRGGEQFF
cdr3_nt: TGTGCCAGCAGTCCCCTGATACAGGGTCGGGGGGGTGAGCAGTTCTTC

d_call: TRBD1
v_call: TRBV13
clone_size: many
j_call: TRBJ1-2
cdr3_aa: CASSLGGLTGEEDYGYTF
cdr3_nt: TGTGCCAGCAGCTTAGGCGGCTTGACAGGGGAAGAGGACTATGGCTACACCTTC

d_call: -
v_call: TRBV29-1
clone_size: many
j_call: TRBJ1-1
cdr3_aa: CSVERQGGTEAFF
cdr3_nt: TGCAGCGTTGAGCGGCAGGGAGGCACTGAAGCTTTCTTT

d_call: -
v_call: TRBV7-3
clone_size: many
j_call: TRBJ1-1
cdr3_aa: CASSSQTNTEAFF
cdr3_nt: TGTGCCAGCAGCTCCCAGACAAATACTGAAGCTTTCTTT

d_call: -
v_call: TRBV30
clone_size: -
j_call: TRBJ1-6
cdr3_aa: CAWHQENSPLHF
cdr3_nt: TGTGCCTGGCACCAGGAGAATTCACCCCTCCACTTT

d_call: -
v_call: TRBV25-1
clone_size: -
j_call: TRBJ2-1
cdr3_aa: CAGSEWGGGYNEQLF
cdr3_nt: TGTGCCGGCAGTGAATGGGGCGGGGGCTACAATGAGCAGCTCTTC

d_call: -
v_call: TRBV28
clone_size: many
j_call: TRBJ1-5
cdr3_aa: CASSYRENQPQHF
cdr3_nt: TGTGCCAGCAGTTACAGGGAAAATCAGCCCCAGCATTTT

d_call: -
v_call: TRBV28
clone_size: many
j_call: TRBJ2-7
cdr3_aa: CASLPGGGPYEQYF
cdr3_nt: TGTGCCAGCCTCCCGGGGGGCGGACCCTACGAGCAGTACTTC

d_call: TRBD2
v_call: TRBV9
clone_size: many
j_call: TRBJ2-3
cdr3_aa: CASSVGLADYTDTQYF
cdr3_nt: TGTGCCAGCAGCGTAGGTCTAGCGGATTACACAGATACGCAGTATTTT

d_call: -
v_call: TRBV12-5
clone_size: many
j_call: TRBJ2-1
cdr3_aa: CASGLIISGQLNVGVNEQFF
cdr3_nt: TGTGCTAGTGGTTTGATCATATCGGGACAATTAAACGTTGGTGTCAATGAGCAGTTCTTC

d_call: -
v_call: TRBV29-1
clone_size: many
j_call: TRBJ2-4
cdr3_aa: CSVRHIAKNIQYF
cdr3_nt: TGCAGCGTTCGGCATATAGCCAAAAACATTCAGTACTTC

d_call: -
v_call: TRBV6-5
clone_size: many
j_call: TRBJ1-6
cdr3_aa: CASSYWVPAQGSPLHF
cdr3_nt: TGTGCCAGCAGCTACTGGGTGCCTGCGCAAGGTTCACCCCTCCACTTT

d_call: TRBD2
v_call: TRBV28
clone_size: many
j_call: TRBJ2-1
cdr3_aa: CASSLSRAGGYNEQFF
cdr3_nt: TGTGCCAGCAGTTTAAGTCGGGCGGGAGGCTACAATGAGCAGTTCTTC

d_call: TRBD2
v_call: TRBV18
clone_size: many
j_call: TRBJ2-2
cdr3_aa: CASSLGLAGAGELFF
cdr3_nt: TGTGCCAGCTCACTCGGACTAGCGGGAGCCGGGGAGCTGTTTTTT

d_call: TRBD1
v_call: TRBV28
clone_size: many
j_call: TRBJ1-2
cdr3_aa: CASSSPRQGPSNYGYTF
cdr3_nt: TGTGCCAGCAGTTCTCCACGACAGGGGCCTTCTAACTATGGCTACACCTTC

d_call: -
v_call: TRBV7-8
clone_size: -
j_call: TRBJ2-1
cdr3_aa: CASSQIQGGSLYSYNEQFF
cdr3_nt: TGTGCCAGCAGCCAGATCCAGGGGGGGTCTTTATACTCCTACAATGAGCAGTTCTTC

d_call: -
v_call: TRBV11-2
clone_size: -
j_call: TRBJ1-2
cdr3_aa: CASSPTTGHLYGYTF
cdr3_nt: TGTGCCAGCAGCCCCACCACGGGACACCTTTATGGCTACACCTTC

d_call: TRBD1
v_call: TRBV29-1
clone_size: many
j_call: TRBJ2-7
cdr3_aa: CSVESGTGGDEQYF
cdr3_nt: TGCAGCGTTGAATCCGGGACAGGGGGGGACGAGCAGTACTTC

d_call: TRBD2
v_call: TRBV4-2
clone_size: few
j_call: TRBJ2-7
cdr3_aa: CASSQGLAGISYEQYF
cdr3_nt: TGTGCCAGCAGCCAAGGACTAGCGGGAATCTCCTACGAGCAGTACTTC

d_call: -
v_call: TRBV28
clone_size: many
j_call: TRBJ1-5
cdr3_aa: CASSLRAWAGEYQPQHF
cdr3_nt: TGTGCCAGCAGTTTACGCGCCTGGGCAGGGGAATATCAGCCCCAGCATTTT

d_call: -
v_call: TRBV6-1
clone_size: many
j_call: TRBJ2-1
cdr3_aa: CASSEVPGSNEQFF
cdr3_nt: TGTGCCAGCAGTGAAGTTCCGGGTTCGAATGAGCAGTTCTTC

d_call: -
v_call: TRBV10-3
clone_size: many
j_call: TRBJ2-3
cdr3_aa: CAISELPGGTDTQYF
cdr3_nt: TGTGCCATCAGTGAGCTACCGGGAGGCACAGATACGCAGTATTTT

d_call: TRBD2
v_call: TRBV20-1
clone_size: many
j_call: TRBJ2-1
cdr3_aa: CSATTPGLAGVGEFF
cdr3_nt: TGCAGTGCTACTACTCCGGGACTAGCGGGAGTGGGTGAGTTCTTC

d_call: TRBD2
v_call: TRBV7-8
clone_size: -
j_call: TRBJ2-5
cdr3_aa: CASSLGLAGDGETQYF
cdr3_nt: TGTGCCAGCAGCTTAGGGCTAGCGGGAGACGGGGAGACCCAGTACTTC

d_call: -
v_call: TRBV25-1
clone_size: many
j_call: TRBJ2-1
cdr3_aa: CASSDPRRPNEQFF
cdr3_nt: TGTGCCAGCAGTGATCCACGTAGACCCAATGAGCAGTTCTTC

d_call: -
v_call: TRBV28
clone_size: many
j_call: TRBJ1-2
cdr3_aa: CASSLNNYGYTF
cdr3_nt: TGTGCCAGCAGTTTAAACAACTATGGCTACACCTTC

d_call: TRBD1
v_call: TRBV5-1
clone_size: many
j_call: TRBJ1-1
cdr3_aa: CASSLTMTGGAEAFF
cdr3_nt: TGCGCCAGCAGCCTAACTATGACAGGGGGCGCAGAAGCTTTCTTT

d_call: TRBD2
v_call: TRBV15
clone_size: -
j_call: TRBJ2-1
cdr3_aa: CATSREAAGVNEQFF
cdr3_nt: TGTGCCACCAGCAGAGAGGCCGCGGGGGTGAATGAGCAGTTCTTC

d_call: TRBD2
v_call: TRBV27
clone_size: many
j_call: TRBJ2-3
cdr3_aa: CASSRKGLAGTDTQYF
cdr3_nt: TGTGCCAGCAGCCGAAAGGGACTAGCGGGCACAGATACGCAGTATTTT

d_call: TRBD1
v_call: TRBV10-3
clone_size: many
j_call: TRBJ1-2
cdr3_aa: CAISGQGDEGYTF
cdr3_nt: TGTGCCATCAGTGGACAGGGGGATGAGGGCTACACCTTC

d_call: -
v_call: TRBV5-5
clone_size: many
j_call: TRBJ1-1
cdr3_aa: CASSLTEPNTEAFF
cdr3_nt: TGTGCCAGCAGCCTAACCGAGCCGAACACTGAAGCTTTCTTT

d_call: -
v_call: TRBV30
clone_size: many
j_call: TRBJ2-2
cdr3_aa: CAWRATDGPGELFF
cdr3_nt: TGTGCCTGGAGGGCAACGGACGGTCCCGGGGAGCTGTTTTTT

d_call: TRBD2
v_call: TRBV5-1
clone_size: -
j_call: TRBJ2-7
cdr3_aa: CASSFGLVTYEQYF
cdr3_nt: TGCGCCAGCAGCTTTGGACTAGTAACCTACGAGCAGTACTTC

d_call: -
v_call: TRBV6-5
clone_size: many
j_call: TRBJ2-7
cdr3_aa: CASSYSSSYEQYF
cdr3_nt: TGTGCCAGCTCATACTCCAGCTCCTACGAGCAGTACTTC

d_call: -
v_call: TRBV7-9
clone_size: -
j_call: TRBJ1-1
cdr3_aa: CASPSFEGEAFF
cdr3_nt: TGTGCCAGCCCCTCTTTTGAGGGTGAAGCTTTCTTT

d_call: -
v_call: TRBV20-1
clone_size: -
j_call: TRBJ2-3
cdr3_aa: CSASRLGTDTQYF
cdr3_nt: TGCAGTGCTAGTAGGCTAGGCACAGATACGCAGTATTTT

d_call: TRBD2
v_call: TRBV11-2
clone_size: many
j_call: TRBJ2-3
cdr3_aa: CASSLGLAGTGDTQYF
cdr3_nt: TGTGCCAGCAGCTTGGGACTAGCGGGGACCGGAGATACGCAGTATTTT

d_call: TRBD1
v_call: TRBV20-1
clone_size: many
j_call: TRBJ1-1
cdr3_aa: CIPGTGGGAFF
cdr3_nt: TGCATACCCGGGACAGGGGGGGGGGCTTTCTTT

d_call: TRBD2
v_call: TRBV7-9
clone_size: many
j_call: TRBJ2-1
cdr3_aa: CASSFTGLAGAGEQFF
cdr3_nt: TGTGCCAGCAGCTTTACGGGACTAGCGGGAGCTGGAGAGCAGTTCTTC

d_call: TRBD2
v_call: TRBV10-1
clone_size: -
j_call: TRBJ2-7
cdr3_aa: CASSRSGSNEQYF
cdr3_nt: TGCGCCAGCAGTCGTAGCGGGAGCAACGAGCAGTACTTC

d_call: TRBD2
v_call: TRBV7-3
clone_size: -
j_call: TRBJ2-1
cdr3_aa: CASSSLGLGSNEQFF
cdr3_nt: TGTGCCAGCAGCTCCCTGGGACTAGGATCCAATGAGCAGTTCTTC

d_call: -
v_call: TRBV18
clone_size: -
j_call: TRBJ1-1
cdr3_aa: CASSTHRANTEAFF
cdr3_nt: TGTGCCAGCTCAACACACAGGGCCAACACTGAAGCTTTCTTT

d_call: TRBD2
v_call: TRBV27
clone_size: -
j_call: TRBJ2-1
cdr3_aa: CASSSGLAGDYYNEQFF
cdr3_nt: TGTGCCAGCAGTTCGGGACTAGCGGGAGATTATTACAATGAGCAGTTCTTC

d_call: -
v_call: TRBV28
clone_size: -
j_call: TRBJ1-3
cdr3_aa: CAIETPGLLGHTIYF
cdr3_nt: TGTGCCATCGAAACTCCGGGACTCCTCGGCCACACCATATATTTT

d_call: -
v_call: TRBV28
clone_size: many
j_call: TRBJ1-5
cdr3_aa: CASSQTVSNQPQHF
cdr3_nt: TGTGCCAGCAGCCAGACAGTCTCCAATCAGCCCCAGCATTTT

d_call: -
v_call: TRBV2
clone_size: many
j_call: TRBJ2-4
cdr3_aa: CASSEFGGVVKNIQYF
cdr3_nt: TGTGCCAGCAGTGAGTTCGGCGGGGTAGTCAAAAACATTCAGTACTTC

d_call: -
v_call: TRBV7-2
clone_size: many
j_call: TRBJ2-7
cdr3_aa: CASSWGGRGVAEQYF
cdr3_nt: TGTGCCAGCAGCTGGGGGGGCCGGGGAGTGGCTGAGCAGTACTTC